This T cell receptor (beta chain) was obtained from a study of shared clonotypes between healthy human individuals. Across the study: The plates for each donor numbered three CD4 naive, three CD4 memory, two CD8 naive and one CD8 memory.

Adult Caucasians living in Nashville, Tennessee made up all of the donors. V shed 0 bases and J shed 7 bases, with 10 bases lying between them. Germline V lookup: CDR1 SGHRS, CDR2 YFSETQ. The CDR3 covers 13 residues. An even split of each subset's genomic DNA across several immunoSEQ plates was performed. Original handling: Filtering differed since immunoSEQ provided only junctions, with no quality scores. Only in-frame clones appear in the TCRdb table, and some are missing; sequencing was by immunoSEQ multiplex PCR. V and J calls and clone size are copied from that table; D and trimming were computed from the DNA. This table holds over 1.4 million clones, around 97% found once.

This chain joins TRBV5-1 and TRBJ1-1; D unresolved. The clonotype was recovered from a man aged 25-45 years in good health. The sequencing input was naive CD4+ T cells sorted from blood. Subset here: CD45RA+ positively selected. CDR3 coding DNA: TGCGCCAGCAGCTTGGTGGCGGAGTTTGAAGCTTTCTTT. Its translation is CASSLVAEFEAFF.